The 17 T cell receptor beta chains in this list originate from one sample, sequenced in a study of cytomegalovirus exposure and HLA in healthy donors. The PCR used 60 Vbeta and 13 Jbeta primers. TCRdb keeps only in-frame clones here, not all; method: immunoSEQ multiplex PCR. The table includes approximately 160,000 clones, about 76% detected once. Sequencing was carried out using PBMCs. The receptors originated from a male donor in good health and CMV-seropositive.

The V call is TRBV19, the J call TRBJ2-7; TRBD2 is a possible D gene (6 bases). V was trimmed by 6 bases and J by 0 bases, leaving 12 bases between them. CDR3 length: 14 amino acids. The germline V gene has CDR1 LNHDA and CDR2 SQIVND (reference sequence). The DNA for the CDR3 is TGTGCCAGTAGCGCCATCGGGAGCTCCTACGAGCAGTACTTC. It specifies CASSAIGSSYEQYF.

Of note for this clone: This sample includes further DNA sequences coding for the same CDR3. V and J are TRBV6-5 and TRBJ2-1, with D maybe TRBD1 (6 bases). The germline V gene encodes CDR1 MNHEY and CDR2 SVGAGI. The CDR3 has 15 residues. With 6 bases removed from V and 0 bases from J, the gap between germline ends came to 12 bases. The CDR3 reads CASRLDRSSYNEQFF. DNA for the CDR3: TGTGCCAGCAGACTGGACAGAAGCTCCTACAATGAGCAGTTCTTC.

This chain uses TRBV6-1 with TRBJ2-3; 9 bases align to TRBD1. With 4 bases clipped from V and 1 base from J, the junction kept 3 bases outside the gene matches. Germline V gene data show CDR1 as MNHNS and CDR2 as SASEGT. The CDR3 runs 15 residues. CDR3: CASSARTGGTDTQYF. CDR3 coding DNA: TGTGCCAGCAGTGCCCGGACAGGGGGCACAGATACGCAGTATTTT.

The J gene is TRBJ1-2, the V gene TRBV5-5; TRBD1 matches at 7 bases. Germline-derived CDR1 and CDR2 are SGHKS and YYEKEE (reference sequence). This CDR3 is 15 amino acids long. V was clipped by 0 bases and J by 8 bases; unmatched bases: 10. CDR3 sequence (DNA): TGTGCCAGCAGCTTGGCCCCACCACAGGGGAAAGGCTACACCTTC. It translates to CASSLAPPQGKGYTF. Using reference TRBV5-5 and TRBJ1-2 for the parts outside the CDR3, the full variable domain is DAGVTQSPTHLIKTRGQQVTLRCSPISGHKSVSWYQQVLGQGPQFIFQYYEKEERGRGNFPDRFSARQFPNYSSELNVNALLLGDSALYLCASSLAPPQGKGYTFGSGTRLTVV.

This rearrangement joins TRBV9 to TRBJ2-1; 12 nucleotides agree with TRBD2. The CDR3 covers 16 residues. The germline CDR1 and CDR2 sequences are SGDLS and YYNGEE. Trimming at V came to 0 bases and at J to 3 bases, leaving 1 base not matched to a gene. The CDR3 DNA is TGTGCCAGCAGCGTAGAGGGACTAGCGGGCTACAATGAGCAGTTCTTC. The encoded protein is CASSVEGLAGYNEQFF.

The rearrangement joins TRBV9 to TRBJ2-1; 11 nucleotides match TRBD2. V shed 2 bases and J 9 bases; nucleotides not matched to a gene: 4. This CDR3 region has 14 residues. Germline CDR1 is SGDLS and CDR2 is YYNGEE. CDR3 region: CASSVGLAGGEQFF. CDR3 nucleotide sequence: TGTGCCAGCAGCGTTGGACTAGCGGGCGGTGAGCAGTTCTTC.

The chain links TRBV18 to TRBJ2-7, with D possibly being TRBD1 (5 bases). The CDR3 runs 12 residues. Germline-derived CDR1 and CDR2 are KGHSH and LQKENI. V lost 6 bases, J lost 4 bases, and 10 bases lay in between. The CDR3 here is CASSQDSYEQYF. The CDR3 region has the DNA TGTGCCAGCTCCCAAGACAGTTACGAGCAGTACTTC.

The V gene is TRBV27, the J gene TRBJ2-3, with 9 bases fitting TRBD1. The CDR3 loop spans 15 amino acids. CDR1 is MNHEY, CDR2 SMNVEV, per germline (reference sequence). After removal of 6 bases from V and 5 bases from J, the junction contained 9 bases not matched to a gene. The CDR3 is CASRYGTGKVDTQYF. CDR3 DNA: TGTGCCAGCAGATACGGGACAGGGAAGGTAGATACGCAGTATTTT.

This chain connects TRBV30 to TRBJ1-2; the D gene is possibly TRBD1 (5 bases). CDR1 is GTSNPN and CDR2 is SVGIG in the germline V gene (reference sequence). CDR3 length: 16 residues. V was clipped by 1 base and J by 8 bases, with 23 bases between them. CDR3 DNA sequence: TGTGCCTGGAGTGCCCGCATTTCGTCTCAGGGAAGGGGCTACACCTTC. Its protein product is CAWSARISSQGRGYTF.

This chain links TRBV6-5 with TRBJ2-7, with 8 bases that match TRBD2. V trimming: 2 bases; J trimming: 7 bases; junction bases outside the gene matches: 4. Germline CDR1 MNHEY, CDR2 SVGAGI. The CDR3 is 13 residues long. The DNA for the CDR3 is TGTGCCAGCAGTTACGGACTAGCCCGTGAGCAGTACTTC. It specifies CASSYGLAREQYF.

This sequence joins TRBV27 and TRBJ1-1; no reliable D call. Germline V gene sequence: CDR1 MNHEY, CDR2 SMNVEV (reference sequence). Trimming removed 2 bases from V and 5 bases from J, with 12 bases in between. The CDR3 length is 14 residues. This CDR3 is CASSLNEGETEAFF. DNA of the CDR3: TGTGCCAGCAGTTTAAACGAGGGAGAGACTGAAGCTTTCTTT.

The V call is TRBV7-2, the J call TRBJ2-7; D may be TRBD2 (6 bases). The ends were cut back, 0 bases at V and 6 bases at J, with 12 bases in the middle. The CDR3 consists of 14 residues. The germline V gene encodes CDR1 SGHTA and CDR2 FQGNSA. CDR3: CASSLATGDSEQYF. CDR3 DNA: TGTGCCAGCAGCTTAGCGACGGGGGACTCCGAGCAGTACTTC.

This rearrangement joins TRBV27 to TRBJ2-7; maybe TRBD1 (6 bases). The CDR3 extends over 17 amino acids. The V and J ends lost 6 bases and 3 bases respectively, with 24 bases between them. Germline V gene sequence: CDR1 MNHEY, CDR2 SMNVEV (reference sequence). The CDR3 protein is CASSLTPGHPPIYEQYF. In DNA, the CDR3 is TGTGCCAGCAGCCTTACTCCGGGACACCCCCCCATCTACGAGCAGTACTTC.

This clone was observed a few times. Distinct nucleotide sequences in the sample also encode this CDR3. The chain couples TRBV6-6 to TRBJ2-1; no definite D call. The V end was cut by 0 bases, the J end by 6 bases, with 3 bases between. The germline V gene has CDR1 MNHNY and CDR2 SVGAGI (reference sequence). The CDR3 covers 12 residues. Here the CDR3 DNA reads TGTGCCAGCAGTTACTCGCGCAATGAGCAGTTCTTC. Translated: CASSYSRNEQFF.

There are a few counts of this clone. The chain couples TRBV18 to TRBJ2-7; 9 bases are a match to TRBD1. Germline CDR1 KGHSH, CDR2 LQKENI. Trimming took 0 bases from V and 1 from J; bases not matched to a gene: 10. The CDR3 has 18 residues. The CDR3 region is CASSPPLYGQGSSYEQYF. CDR3 bases: TGTGCCAGCTCACCACCTCTCTACGGACAGGGGTCTTCCTACGAGCAGTACTTC.

The CDR3 protein is CASMGQLNQPQHF. The CDR3 nucleotides read TGTGCCAGCATGGGACAGCTCAATCAGCCCCAGCATTTT. V is TRBV2 and J is TRBJ1-5; 7 nucleotides agree with TRBD1. The germline V gene has CDR1 SNHLY and CDR2 FYNNEI. The CDR3 consists of 13 residues. The junction had 3 bases not matched to a gene; V was cut back by 7 bases and J by 3 bases.

The gene calls are TRBV27 and TRBJ1-5; 7 bases fit TRBD1. The CDR3 loop spans 17 amino acids. The germline gives CDR1 MNHEY, CDR2 SMNVEV (reference sequence). V trimming: 3 bases; J trimming: 1 base; junction bases outside the gene matches: 9. The DNA of the CDR3 is TGTGCCAGCAGTTTTGAGGGGGCGCCCCGGAGCAATCAGCCCCAGCATTTT. Residues: CASSFEGAPRSNQPQHF.